This T cell receptor beta chain was sequenced in a study of cytomegalovirus exposure and HLA in healthy donors. Use of 60 Vbeta and 13 Jbeta primers characterized the PCR. Method: immunoSEQ multiplex PCR; TCRdb's copy keeps in-frame clones and lacks some. Altogether 200,000 to 250,000 clones are present, around 88% being singletons, with the ten largest covering approximately 1%. This clone was found a few times. Its target is unknown. General study findings and limits: Some public TCRs appeared in many individuals, while most sequences were rare.

Germline-derived CDR1 and CDR2 are MNHEY and SVGAGI. Trimming shortened V by 2 bases and J by 10 bases, and 15 bases separated the two germline ends. The CDR3 sequence is 14 residues long. The TCR originated in a woman aged 18-29 years in good health and CMV-seronegative. Sequencing used PBMCs. The rearrangement links TRBV6-5 to TRBJ2-1; maybe TRBD1 (6 bases). The CDR3 spells CASSYGGSLVEQFF. The CDR3 nucleotides are TGTGCCAGCAGTTACGGGGGCTCGCTGGTGGAGCAGTTCTTC.